This T cell receptor beta chain is from a study of cytomegalovirus exposure and HLA in healthy donors. Trimming cost V 11 bases and J 5 bases, with 15 bases left between them. The CDR3 is 13 residues long. CDR1 is SNHLY, CDR2 FYNNEI, per germline. Use of 60 Vbeta and 13 Jbeta primers characterized the PCR. Assay: immunoSEQ multiplex PCR; the TCRdb copy retains only in-frame clones and omits some. Of roughly 120,000 clones in the sample, around 81% were seen once. This TCR derives from a woman aged 40-49 years in good health and CMV-seronegative. This chain links TRBV2 with TRBJ1-4; D call uncertain. The sequenced sample consisted of PBMCs. The CDR3 here is CAEGGRGNEKLFF. As DNA, the CDR3 is TGTGCCGAAGGAGGCCGAGGAAATGAAAAACTGTTTTTT. Using reference TRBV2 and TRBJ1-4 for the parts outside the CDR3, the full variable domain is EPEVTQTPSHQVTQMGQEVILRCVPISNHLYFYWYRQILGQKVEFLVSFYNNEISEKSEIFDDQFSVERPDGSNFTLKIRSTKLEDSAMYFCAEGGRGNEKLFFGSGTQLSVL.